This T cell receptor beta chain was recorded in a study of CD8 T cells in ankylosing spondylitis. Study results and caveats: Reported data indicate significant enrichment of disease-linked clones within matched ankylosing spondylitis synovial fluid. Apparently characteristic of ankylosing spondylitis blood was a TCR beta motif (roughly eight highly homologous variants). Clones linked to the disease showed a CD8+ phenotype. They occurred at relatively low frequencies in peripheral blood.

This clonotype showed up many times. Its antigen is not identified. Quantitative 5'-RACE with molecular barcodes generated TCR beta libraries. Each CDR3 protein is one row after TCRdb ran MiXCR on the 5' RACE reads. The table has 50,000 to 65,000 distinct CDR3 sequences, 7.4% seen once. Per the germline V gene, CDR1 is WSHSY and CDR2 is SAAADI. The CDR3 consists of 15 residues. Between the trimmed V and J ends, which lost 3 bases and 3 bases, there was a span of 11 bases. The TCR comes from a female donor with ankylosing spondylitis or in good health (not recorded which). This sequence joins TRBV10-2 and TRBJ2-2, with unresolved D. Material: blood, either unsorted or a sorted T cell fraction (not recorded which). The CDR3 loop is CASSDLTVYTGELFF. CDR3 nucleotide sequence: TGCGCCAGCAGTGACCTAACGGTGTACACCGGGGAGCTGTTTTTT.